This record covers a single T cell receptor beta chain. The data stem from a study of shared clonotypes between healthy human individuals. The protocol was immunoSEQ multiplex PCR, while the TCRdb copy is restricted to in-frame clones and leaves out a portion. Of around 750,000 clones listed, 74% were seen once; the top ten hold 1.5% to 2%. The TCR originated in a woman aged 25 to 39 in good health. Sequenced: memory CD4+ T cells sorted from blood. Subset specified: CD45RA-negative fraction.

The DNA for the CDR3 is TGTGCCAGCAGCCACCCCGGGGGGGCTGAGACCCAGTACTTC. This sequence encodes CASSHPGGAETQYF. This rearrangement joins TRBV5-6 to TRBJ2-5; TRBD2 matches 8 bases. CDR1 is SGHDT and CDR2 is YYEEEE in the germline V gene. The CDR3 length is 14 residues. Germline trimming cut 4 bases from V and 5 bases from J; bases unmatched to any gene: 7.